This T cell receptor (beta chain) came from a study of cytotoxic CD8 clonotypes in ibrutinib-treated CLL. Background on the study: Samples showed on average roughly 260,000 productive templates and tens of thousands of productive rearrangements. General study results and limits: Clonality measured at baseline exceeded age-matched healthy donors, tracking circulating CD8+ T-cell counts.

PBMCs that had been cryopreserved were the source of about 2 micrograms of genomic DNA for TCR beta libraries. Repertoires were generated with immunoSEQ multiplex PCR, while TCRdb's copy carries only in-frame clones and drops some. Of about 180,000 clones in the sample, about 84% were seen once. The CDR3 loop spans 15 amino acids. Between the trimmed V and J ends, which lost 3 bases and 1 base, there was a span of 10 bases. Germline CDR1 LNHDA, CDR2 SQIVND (reference sequence). Comments on this clone: Its antigen is undetermined.

The chain carries TRBV19 and TRBJ1-5; D unresolved. The receptor comes from a human donor with chronic lymphocytic leukemia. The source material was PBMCs, sampled after 24 months of ibrutinib treatment. CDR3 in DNA: TGTGCCAGTAGTATCAGGTGGGAGAGCAATCAGCCCCAGCATTTT. It codes for CASSIRWESNQPQHF.